This T cell receptor beta chain comes out of a study of cytomegalovirus exposure and HLA in healthy donors. Study at large: A data release that came early held tens of millions of unique TCRs from HLA-typed donors.

V gave up 0 bases and J gave up 1 base, with 10 bases separating them. The CDR3 extends over 15 amino acids. Germline V CDR1 and CDR2: SGHRS, YFSETQ. The PCR ran on 60 Vbeta and 13 Jbeta primers. TCRdb keeps only in-frame clones here, not all; method: immunoSEQ multiplex PCR. The sample holds under 250,000 clones; around 79% are singletons and the top ten take 1.5% to 2%. The receptor comes from a male donor in good health and CMV-seronegative. Sequenced sample: PBMCs. The gene calls are TRBV5-1 and TRBJ2-5; maybe TRBD2 (6 bases). CDR3 nucleotide sequence: TGCGCCAGCAGCTTGGCCGGGGGACCCCAAGAGACCCAGTACTTC. Translating it yields CASSLAGGPQETQYF.